Reported below is one TCR beta chain. This entry belongs to a study of cytotoxic CD8 clonotypes in ibrutinib-treated CLL. Study information: Once treatment had gone on for a median of about twelve months, range 6 to 36, response samples were drawn.

The table came from immunoSEQ multiplex PCR; TCRdb's copy has only in-frame clones and leaves some out. The profile covers some 200,000 clones, with more than 65% appearing a single time and about 6% taken by the ten largest. CDR3 length: 14 residues. V was clipped by 6 bases and J by 4 bases; unmatched bases: 7. Germline CDR1 MNHEY, CDR2 SMNVEV (reference sequence). The chain links TRBV27 to TRBJ1-2; 8 positions match TRBD1. The origin of this receptor is a human donor with chronic lymphocytic leukemia. Source: PBMCs, taken after 12 months of ibrutinib treatment. The CDR3 loop is CASSLGQDFYGYTF. Here the CDR3 DNA reads TGTGCCAGCAGCCTGGGACAGGACTTCTATGGCTACACCTTC.